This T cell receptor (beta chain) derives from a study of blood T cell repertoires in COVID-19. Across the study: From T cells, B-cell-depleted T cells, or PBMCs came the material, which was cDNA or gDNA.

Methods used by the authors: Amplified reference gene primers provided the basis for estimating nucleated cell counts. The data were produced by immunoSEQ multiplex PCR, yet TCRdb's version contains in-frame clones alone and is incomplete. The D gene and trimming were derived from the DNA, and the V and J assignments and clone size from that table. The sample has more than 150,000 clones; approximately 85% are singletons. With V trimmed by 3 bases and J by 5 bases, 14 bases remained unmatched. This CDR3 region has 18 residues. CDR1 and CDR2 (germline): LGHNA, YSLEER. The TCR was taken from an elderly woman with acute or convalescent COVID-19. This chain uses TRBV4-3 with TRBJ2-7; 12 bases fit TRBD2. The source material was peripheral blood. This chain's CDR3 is CASSQDTTSGGAPHEQYF. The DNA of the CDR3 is TGCGCCAGCAGCCAGGACACGACTAGCGGGGGCGCTCCCCACGAGCAGTACTTC.